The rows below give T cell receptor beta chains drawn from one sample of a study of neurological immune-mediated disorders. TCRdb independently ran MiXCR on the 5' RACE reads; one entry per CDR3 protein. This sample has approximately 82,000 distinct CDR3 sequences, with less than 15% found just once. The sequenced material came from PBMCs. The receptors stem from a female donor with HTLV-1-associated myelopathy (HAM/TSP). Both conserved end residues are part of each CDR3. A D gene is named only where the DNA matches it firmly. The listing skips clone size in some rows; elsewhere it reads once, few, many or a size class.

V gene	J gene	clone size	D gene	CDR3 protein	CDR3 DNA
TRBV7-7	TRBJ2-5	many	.	CASSLVGTPQETQYF	TGTGCTAGCAGCCTCGTCGGGACTCCGCAAGAGACCCAGTACTTC
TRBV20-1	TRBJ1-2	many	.	CSASDRWLDPNYGYTF	TGCAGTGCTAGTGACAGGTGGCTTGACCCTAACTATGGCTACACCTTC
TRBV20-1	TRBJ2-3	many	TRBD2	CSAPTSGTDTQYF	TGCAGTGCCCCGACTAGCGGGACAGATACGCAGTATTTT
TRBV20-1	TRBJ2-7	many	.	CSARGEIYEQYF	TGCAGTGCCCGCGGGGAGATCTACGAGCAGTACTTC
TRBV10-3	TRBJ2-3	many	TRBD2	CAIGSGGPVTDTQYF	TGTGCCATCGGGTCGGGGGGGCCAGTTACAGATACGCAGTATTTT
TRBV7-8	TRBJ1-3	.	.	CASSLSLGPGNTIYF	TGTGCCAGCAGCTTAAGTCTGGGGCCTGGAAACACCATATATTTT
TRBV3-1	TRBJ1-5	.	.	CASSQGQIYSNQPQHF	TGTGCCAGCAGCCAAGGGCAGATATATAGCAATCAGCCCCAGCATTTT
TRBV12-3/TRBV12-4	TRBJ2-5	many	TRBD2	CASSRGLAGRSTQYF	TGTGCCAGCAGTAGAGGACTAGCGGGGCGGTCGACCCAGTACTTC
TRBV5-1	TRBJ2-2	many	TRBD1	CASSPRDSRGAGELFF	TGCGCCAGCAGCCCACGGGACAGTCGAGGCGCCGGGGAGCTGTTTTTT
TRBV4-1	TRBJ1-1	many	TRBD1	CASSRTDRDGAEAFF	TGCGCCAGCAGCCGTACAGACAGGGATGGCGCTGAAGCTTTCTTT